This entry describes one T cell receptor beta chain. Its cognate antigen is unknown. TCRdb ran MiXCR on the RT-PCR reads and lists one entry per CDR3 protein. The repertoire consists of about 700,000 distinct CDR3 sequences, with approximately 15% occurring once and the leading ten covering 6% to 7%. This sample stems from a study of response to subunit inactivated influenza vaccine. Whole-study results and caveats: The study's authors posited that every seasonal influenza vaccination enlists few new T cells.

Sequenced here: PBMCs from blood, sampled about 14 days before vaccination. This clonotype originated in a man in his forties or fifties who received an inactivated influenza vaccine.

The CDR3 loop reads CASSPPTGGVETQYF. The CDR3 region has the DNA TGTGCCAGCAGCCCACCGACAGGGGGTGTGGAGACCCAGTACTTC. The genes are TRBV28 and TRBJ2-5; 9 bases are a match to TRBD1. Germline V gene sequence: CDR1 MDHEN, CDR2 SYDVKM. This CDR3 contains 15 residues. V lost 6 bases to trimming and J lost 5 bases; unmatched junction nucleotides: 10.